The present T cell receptor (beta chain) was sequenced within a study of T cells in Graves' hyperthyroidism and ophthalmopathy (dated by TCRdb to between 2019 and 2020). Study-level background: Peripheral blood samples were taken at the time of initial diagnosis, prior to any treatment. The study also compared thyroid tissue and blood T-cell repertoires from a handful of Graves' hyperthyroidism patients. TCR V-J signatures able to tell the groups apart were searched for in a discovery cohort of 100 patients, of whom approximately 40 had Graves' ophthalmopathy and roughly 59 had stable Graves' hyperthyroidism. According to the paper, TCR Vbeta CDR3 sequencing was carried out on around 140 peripheral blood samples, which came from 40 to 45 ophthalmopathy, around 75 hyperthyroidism and about 17 progressor patients. The 100 or so discovery patients were randomly split 7:3 into training and test sets. After sampling, hyperthyroidism patients received methimazole starting at 30 mg daily, and ophthalmopathy patients received high-dose intravenous methylprednisolone. Whether ophthalmopathy could be predicted prospectively was tested in an independent validation cohort made up of roughly 20 hyperthyroidism patients plus 17 patients who later progressed to ophthalmopathy. The full study reports these points: Most expanded thyroid clonotypes (frequency above 0.001) were also detected in blood, suggesting blood repertoires may reflect thyroid immune responses. A 13 V-J signature model separated ophthalmopathy from stable hyperthyroidism, with approximately 87% sensitivity and roughly 81% specificity in cross-validation and 80%/75% in testing. Sample size was not statistically predetermined, and blinding of investigators to group allocation was not performed. In validation, the model predicted progression to ophthalmopathy a median of approximately 6.6 months before onset, with about 67% sensitivity and just under 75% specificity.

The TCR beta CDR3 regions were amplified from RNA transcripts. A first-round RT-PCR of the TCR CDR3 used the HTBI primer set with the Qiagen OneStep RT-PCR kit. Libraries were constructed in a second round of multiplex PCR, after which size selection and purification were performed. Paired-end sequencing of the libraries was performed with 100 bp reads on an Illumina HiSeq2000. The study's own analysis went as follows. Raw data were processed with SOAPnuke, discarding reads with adapters, uncalled bases, mean Phred below 15, or no exact constant-primer or identifier match. High-quality paired reads were merged using COPE v1.2.5, and each unique nucleotide sequence was defined as a clonotype. MiTCR v1.1 was used to align clonotypes to the IMGT TRBV, TRBD and TRBJ reference segments. The analysis was restricted to V-J combinations with a frequency above 0.0001, which together covered 99.2% of the repertoires. A TCS score was defined as the ratio of F50 (clonal expansion) to E x V (chaos), with BLOSUM62-based TCRdist applied between CDR3 peptides within each V-J. Welch's t-statistics and random forest reduced approximately 520 V-J features to fewer than 15, which were used in a naive Bayes classifier (R e1071). TCRdb applied fastp at Q25 and MiXCR to the public reads, then kept only in-frame beta chains. When rows share a CDR3 protein, they turn into one entry using the most common DNA and genes. What appears here as the V and J calls and clone size reflects TCRdb's work, not the paper's. Here the sample has approximately 400,000 distinct CDR3 sequences; 20% to 25% occur a single time. The leading ten clones occupy roughly 80% of the sample.

This clonotype occurred a few times. It has no known antigen specificity. Within one base of it there is no much larger clone, and no base qualities were kept. Stable Graves' hyperthyroidism was defined as the absence of progression to ophthalmopathy over 18 months of follow-up. Hyperthyroidism patients were newly diagnosed, had a disease duration of under 2 months, and were aged 18 to 65 years. The study excluded patients with uncontrolled infections, other autoimmune diseases, pregnancy or lactation. Diagnoses were based on clinical symptoms, serum thyroxine and TRAb, thyroid ultrasound and orbital computed tomography. Ficoll-Paque density gradient centrifugation was used to isolate PBMCs from around 10 ml of fresh peripheral blood. Total RNA was extracted with Trizol reagent, and quality was checked on an Agilent 2100 Bioanalyzer. The TCR originated in a man over 45 with Graves' hyperthyroidism. Sequences were obtained from blood.

The nucleotide sequence is given as TGTGCCAGCAGTTACTCTATTGGGGGACGCGGGGAGCTGTTTTTT. It encodes CASSYSIGGRGELFF. This chain is built from TRBV6-5 and TRBJ2-2; the D assignment is uncertain and may be TRBD1 or TRBD2, with 5 bases supporting each. The junction carries 12 bases between V and J, which are trimmed by 0 bases and 7 bases respectively. Measured from the cysteine to the phenylalanine, the CDR3 is 15 residues long. Only the CDR3 DNA is retained, 45 bases long and in frame from the first base. Per the germline V gene, MNHEY is the CDR1 and SVGAGI is the CDR2.